The T cell receptor (beta chain) described here comes from a study of blood T cells in healthy people across ages. Study-wide points: Unknown CMV status may confound age-related changes in expanded clones. Investigators treated diversity estimates from one million T cells as underestimates.

It was with a sample-barcoded 5' primer and a J-beta primer mix that a second PCR of about 7 to 12 cycles was run. TCRdb processed the 5' RACE reads anew with MiXCR; each CDR3 protein has one entry. The top ten clones hold 7.9% of a sample with 1.2 million to 1.5 million distinct CDR3 sequences, around 39% of them seen once. A remark on this clonotype: Its specificity is not known.

This TCR came from a woman aged 18-35 years in good health. Sequencing was carried out using blood.

The CDR3 sequence is CASIGQGRSEQYF. In nucleotides, the CDR3 is TGTGCCAGCATCGGACAGGGGCGAAGCGAGCAGTACTTC. The gene calls are TRBV7-9 and TRBJ2-7, with TRBD1 identical over 9 bases. CDR1 is SEHNR and CDR2 is FQNEAQ in the germline V gene (reference sequence). CDR3 length: 13 amino acids. Trimming cost V 7 bases and J 6 bases; bases outside gene matches: 7.